The 8 T cell receptor beta chains below all came from one sample that was sequenced in a study of cytomegalovirus exposure and HLA in healthy donors. With 60 Vbeta and 13 Jbeta primers, the PCR was carried out. The repertoire was sequenced with immunoSEQ multiplex PCR; TCRdb's copy has only in-frame clones and lacks some. The data show 150,000 to 200,000 clones, more than 75% seen once. The sample was PBMCs. The receptors here all came from a man aged 35-49 years in good health and CMV-seronegative.

This chain joins TRBV7-6 and TRBJ2-2; D is unclear. Germline lookup yields CDR1 SGHVS and CDR2 FNYEAQ. V lost 3 bases to trimming and J lost 4 bases, with 9 bases between them. The length of the CDR3 is 14 residues. Here the CDR3 reads CASSLAGSTGELFF. The CDR3 coding sequence is TGTGCCAGCAGCTTGGCAGGTAGCACCGGGGAGCTGTTTTTT. Complete variable domain (other parts from reference TRBV7-6 and TRBJ2-2): GAGVSQSPRYKVTKRGQDVALRCDPISGHVSLYWYRQALGQGPEFLTYFNYEAQQDKSGLPNDRFSAERPEGSISTLTIQRTEQRDSAMYRCASSLAGSTGELFFGEGSRLTVL.

The chain's CDR3 is CSAEITENYEQYF. The CDR3 bases are TGCAGCGCTGAGATAACAGAAAACTACGAGCAGTACTTC. V and J are TRBV29-1 and TRBJ2-7; D unresolved. V lost 7 bases, J lost 3 bases, and 16 bases lay in between. The CDR3 is made up of 13 amino acids. In germline, CDR1 is SQVTM, CDR2 ANQGSEA.

This clone was counted a few times. V and J are TRBV28 and TRBJ2-1; D perhaps matches TRBD2 (6 bases). Trimming took off 3 bases at V and 7 bases at J, with 10 bases between the two ends. From germline, CDR1 is MDHEN and CDR2 SYDVKM. There are 13 residues in the CDR3. In DNA form, the CDR3 reads TGTGCCAGCAGTTTCGGGGGACCTAATGAGCAGTTCTTC. Translating gives CASSFGGPNEQFF.

The chain recombines TRBV19 with TRBJ1-4; the D gene is possibly TRBD1 (5 bases). The germline V gene encodes CDR1 LNHDA and CDR2 SQIVND (reference sequence). Between the trimmed V and J ends, which lost 6 bases and 10 bases, there was a span of 21 bases. CDR3 length: 15 amino acids. The DNA of the CDR3 is TGTGCCAGTAGCCTTGACAGTCCCCCAAGTGGAAAACTGTTTTTT. It yields the protein CASSLDSPPSGKLFF.

The V call is TRBV6-6, the J call TRBJ2-5; D not certain. Per germline, CDR1 MNHNY and CDR2 SVGAGI (reference sequence). The CDR3 runs 10 residues. V lost 4 bases and J lost 5, with 2 bases in between. The CDR3 loop is CASSSETQYF. The CDR3 nucleotides are TGTGCCAGCAGTTCGGAGACCCAGTACTTC.

The V call is TRBV7-9, the J call TRBJ2-3; TRBD2 agrees at 9 bases. The germline V gene encodes CDR1 SEHNR and CDR2 FQNEAQ (reference sequence). This CDR3 has 18 residues. The junction had 10 bases not matched to a gene; V was cut back by 0 bases and J by 3 bases. For the CDR3, the DNA is TGTGCCAGCAGCTTAGCGCCGTTCGGCCTAGCGGGAACAGATACGCAGTATTTT. This codes for CASSLAPFGLAGTDTQYF.

CDR3 region: CASRQQGTRAEAFF. As DNA, the CDR3 is TGTGCCAGCAGGCAACAGGGTACTCGGGCTGAAGCTTTCTTT. The chain combines TRBV2 with TRBJ1-1; D perhaps matches TRBD1 (6 bases). CDR3 size: 14 residues. Germline assignment: CDR1 SNHLY and CDR2 FYNNEI. V lost 6 bases and J 6 bases, leaving 17 bases between the germline ends. The full variable domain, its missing parts supplied by reference TRBV2 and TRBJ1-1, is EPEVTQTPSHQVTQMGQEVILRCVPISNHLYFYWYRQILGQKVEFLVSFYNNEISEKSEIFDDQFSVERPDGSNFTLKIRSTKLEDSAMYFCASRQQGTRAEAFFGQGTRLTVV.

Note on this clone: The same CDR3 is also encoded by other DNA sequences in this sample. The gene calls are TRBV7-9 and TRBJ1-4; D is perhaps TRBD1 (5 bases). The germline V and J ends were trimmed by 5 bases and 5 bases, with 12 bases remaining between them. The CDR3 runs 14 residues. The germline gives CDR1 SEHNR, CDR2 FQNEAQ (reference sequence). CDR3 DNA sequence: TGTGCCAGCAGCCTGGGCCAGGGAAATGAAAAACTGTTTTTT. Its translation: CASSLGQGNEKLFF.